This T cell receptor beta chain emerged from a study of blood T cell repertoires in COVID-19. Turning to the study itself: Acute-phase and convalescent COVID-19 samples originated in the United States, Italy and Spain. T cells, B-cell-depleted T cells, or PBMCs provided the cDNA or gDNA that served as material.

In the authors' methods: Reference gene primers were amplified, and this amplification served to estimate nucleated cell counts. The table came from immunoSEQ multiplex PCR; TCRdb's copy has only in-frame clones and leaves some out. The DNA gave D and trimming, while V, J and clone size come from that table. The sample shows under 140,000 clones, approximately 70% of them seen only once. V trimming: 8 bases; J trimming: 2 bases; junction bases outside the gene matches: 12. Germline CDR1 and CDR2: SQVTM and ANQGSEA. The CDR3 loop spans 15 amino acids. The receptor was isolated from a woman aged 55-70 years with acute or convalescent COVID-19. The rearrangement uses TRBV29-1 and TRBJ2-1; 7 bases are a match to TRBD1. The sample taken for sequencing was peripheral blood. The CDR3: CSIRRDSGPYNEQFF. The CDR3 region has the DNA TGCAGCATCAGACGGGACAGCGGACCCTACAATGAGCAGTTCTTC.